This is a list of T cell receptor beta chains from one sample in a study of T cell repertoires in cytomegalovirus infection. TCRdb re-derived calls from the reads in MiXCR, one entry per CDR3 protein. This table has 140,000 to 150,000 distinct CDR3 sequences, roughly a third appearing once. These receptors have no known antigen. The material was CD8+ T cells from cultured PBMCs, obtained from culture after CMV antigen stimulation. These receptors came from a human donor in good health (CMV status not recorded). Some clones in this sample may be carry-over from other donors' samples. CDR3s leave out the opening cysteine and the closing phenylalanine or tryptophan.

cdr3_aa: ASSQRTRLAGKDGELF
v_call: TRBV4-1
j_call: TRBJ2-2

cdr3_aa: ASSPERRGSSYNEQF
v_call: TRBV18
j_call: TRBJ2-1

cdr3_aa: ASSYDRGHDEQY
v_call: TRBV6-6
j_call: TRBJ2-7

cdr3_aa: ASSLGQGYEQF
v_call: TRBV7-2
j_call: TRBJ2-1

cdr3_aa: ASSWDEETQY
v_call: TRBV12-3/TRBV12-4
j_call: TRBJ2-5

cdr3_aa: ASSPTGPRRAEAF
v_call: TRBV27
j_call: TRBJ1-1

cdr3_aa: AWSVRMEGTEAF
v_call: TRBV30
j_call: TRBJ1-1

cdr3_aa: ASSFGVATNEKLF
v_call: TRBV19
j_call: TRBJ1-4

cdr3_aa: ASSQWGDRAGYT
v_call: TRBV12-3/TRBV12-4
j_call: TRBJ1-2

cdr3_aa: ASTAGQGIQAF
v_call: TRBV6-6
j_call: TRBJ1-1

cdr3_aa: ASSPGAYSGNTIY
v_call: TRBV12-3/TRBV12-4
j_call: TRBJ1-3

cdr3_aa: ASSRLALTDTQY
v_call: TRBV12-3/TRBV12-4
j_call: TRBJ2-3

cdr3_aa: ASRRTRSYNEQF
v_call: TRBV6-4
j_call: TRBJ2-1

cdr3_aa: ASSSRLGRTEAF
v_call: TRBV7-6
j_call: TRBJ1-1

cdr3_aa: ASSLGDRVLAKNIQY
v_call: TRBV7-2
j_call: TRBJ2-4

cdr3_aa: ASSSQARGYYRGTGELF
v_call: TRBV7-9
j_call: TRBJ2-2

cdr3_aa: SAREATGFDEQY
v_call: TRBV20-1
j_call: TRBJ2-7

cdr3_aa: ASSLGGGSTTNEKLF
v_call: TRBV7-2
j_call: TRBJ1-4

cdr3_aa: ASSQDRASYNEQF
v_call: TRBV7-7
j_call: TRBJ2-1

cdr3_aa: ASSLAVTEDF
v_call: TRBV7-6
j_call: TRBJ1-1

cdr3_aa: AGLGWNTEAF
v_call: TRBV7-9
j_call: TRBJ1-1

cdr3_aa: ATLTTSYEQY
v_call: TRBV6-1
j_call: TRBJ2-7

cdr3_aa: ASSLAREETQY
v_call: TRBV7-9
j_call: TRBJ2-5